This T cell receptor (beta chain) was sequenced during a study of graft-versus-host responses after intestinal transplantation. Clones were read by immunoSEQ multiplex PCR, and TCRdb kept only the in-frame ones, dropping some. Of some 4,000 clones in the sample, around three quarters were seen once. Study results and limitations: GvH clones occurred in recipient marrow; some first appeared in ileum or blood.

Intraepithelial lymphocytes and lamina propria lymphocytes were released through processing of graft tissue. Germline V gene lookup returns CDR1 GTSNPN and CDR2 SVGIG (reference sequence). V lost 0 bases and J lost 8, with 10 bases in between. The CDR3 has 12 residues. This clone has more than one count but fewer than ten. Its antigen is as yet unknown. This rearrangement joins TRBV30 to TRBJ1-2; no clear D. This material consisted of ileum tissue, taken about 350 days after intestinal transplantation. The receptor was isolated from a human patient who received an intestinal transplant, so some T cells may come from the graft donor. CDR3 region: CAWSVFGGGYTF. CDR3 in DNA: TGTGCCTGGAGTGTATTCGGCGGGGGCTACACCTTC.